The rows below give T cell receptor beta chains drawn from one sample of a study of response to subunit inactivated influenza vaccine. In TCRdb, the RT-PCR reads were re-called with MiXCR into one record per CDR3 protein. The sample carries some 600,000 distinct CDR3 sequences, 14% recorded once. The source was PBMCs from blood, collected 14 to 15 days before vaccination. Receptors were obtained from a man between 45 and 60 years old who received an inactivated influenza vaccine. CDR3s include the opening cysteine and the closing phenylalanine or tryptophan. D genes are given only for firm matches. Size values are once, few and many counts, or a class for expanded clones, and some rows have none.

TRBV6-1	few	TRBD1	15	TRBJ2-1	TGTGCCAGCAGGGGACCGGGACAGGGGGCCAATGAGCAGTTCTTC	CASRGPGQGANEQFF
TRBV20-1	few	TRBD2	14	TRBJ2-3	TGCAGTGCTAGAACGACTAGCGGGGGGGATACGCAGTATTTT	CSARTTSGGDTQYF
TRBV12-3/TRBV12-4	.	.	14	TRBJ1-1	TGTGCCAGCAGTTTAGGAGGTGGCGTGACTGAAGCTTTCTTT	CASSLGGGVTEAFF
TRBV14	few	TRBD2	17	TRBJ2-7	TGTGCCAGCAGACAAGGAGGCGGACTAGCGGGAAGCCTCGAGCAGTACTTC	CASRQGGGLAGSLEQYF
TRBV29-1	.	TRBD1	15	TRBJ2-1	TGCAGCGTTGTAAGTGGGGACAGAACCTACAATGAGCAGTTCTTC	CSVVSGDRTYNEQFF
TRBV5-6	.	TRBD1	13	TRBJ2-1	TGTGCCAGCAGCATGGGAGTACAGGGAACAGGGGTCTTC	CASSMGVQGTGVF
TRBV5-1	few	.	13	TRBJ2-1	TGCGCCAGCACCCGGGAAACCTACAATGAGCAGTTCTTC	CASTRETYNEQFF
TRBV5-1	many	TRBD2	17	TRBJ2-1	TGCGCCAGCAGCTCCGGGCAACTAGCGGGGGGATTCAATGAGCAGTTCTTC	CASSSGQLAGGFNEQFF
TRBV20-1	.	.	14	TRBJ2-5	TGCAGTGCTTCGGTAGACTTCGACCAAGAGACCCAGTACTTC	CSASVDFDQETQYF
TRBV10-3	few	.	13	TRBJ2-5	TGTGCCATCAGTGAGTTAGCGTTTGAGACCCAGTACTTC	CAISELAFETQYF
TRBV4-2	.	TRBD1	14	TRBJ2-7	TGTGCCAGCAGCCAGGGACAGGGGTTCTACGAGCAGTACTTC	CASSQGQGFYEQYF
TRBV7-2	few	TRBD2	17	TRBJ2-3	TGTGCCAGCAGCTTAGCCCCTATAGCGGGAGGCAGAGATACGCAGTATTTT	CASSLAPIAGGRDTQYF
TRBV30	.	.	15	TRBJ1-6	TGTGCCTGGAGTTGGACGGATTCGGGACATTCACCCCTCCACTTT	CAWSWTDSGHSPLHF
TRBV9	.	TRBD2	17	TRBJ2-2	TGTGCCAGCAGCGTAGTGAAACTAGCGGGGGCCACCGGGGAGCTGTTTTTT	CASSVVKLAGATGELFF
TRBV20-1	.	.	15	TRBJ2-5	TGCAGTGCTAGAGAACCTACGGGACGAAAAGAGACCCAGTACTTC	CSAREPTGRKETQYF
TRBV20-1	.	TRBD2	15	TRBJ2-1	TGCAGTGCTAGAGCCCCAGCGGGGGGCCCTCGTGAGCAGTTCTTC	CSARAPAGGPREQFF
TRBV4-2	many	.	18	TRBJ2-1	TGTGCCAGCAGCCAAGATGGGGGGGGGCCCCGGGTTTACAATGAGCAGTTCTTC	CASSQDGGGPRVYNEQFF
TRBV20-1	many	TRBD2	17	TRBJ2-7	TGCAGTGCTAGACCCCTTGGGGCGGGGGGGGGTGCCTACGAGCAGTACTTC	CSARPLGAGGGAYEQYF
TRBV4-1	.	.	14	TRBJ2-1	TGCGCCAGCAGCTCTCTGCACTCCTACAATGAGCAGTTCTTC	CASSSLHSYNEQFF
TRBV2	few	.	15	TRBJ2-1	TGTGCCAGCAGTGAAGCGCGAAACTCCTACAATGAGCAGTTCTTC	CASSEARNSYNEQFF
TRBV5-1	.	.	13	TRBJ2-5	TGCGCCAGCAGCTTTAAGACAACAGAGACCCAGTACTTC	CASSFKTTETQYF
TRBV12-3/TRBV12-4	few	TRBD2	16	TRBJ2-5	TGTGCCAGCAGTCTGGGGACTAGCGGGCCCCAAGAGACCCAGTACTTC	CASSLGTSGPQETQYF
TRBV29-1	few	.	14	TRBJ2-7	TGCAGCGTTGAAGCCCAGGGCGTGCCTTACGAGCAGTACTTC	CSVEAQGVPYEQYF
TRBV5-1	.	TRBD2	14	TRBJ2-1	TGCGCCAGCAGTTCGCAGCGGGATGGGAATGAGCAGTTCTTC	CASSSQRDGNEQFF
TRBV29-1	.	.	16	TRBJ2-2	TGCAGCGTCATACGAAAGGGTCAGGCAGGCACCGGGGAGCTGTTTTTT	CSVIRKGQAGTGELFF
TRBV6-2/TRBV6-3	few	.	13	TRBJ2-4	TGTGCCAGCAGCCCTCCGCCGAGTAACATTCAGTACTTC	CASSPPPSNIQYF
TRBV11-2	.	.	19	TRBJ1-1	TGTGCCAGCAGCTTATATTTGTCGGCCAGCGACGCAATGAACACTGAAGCTTTCTTT	CASSLYLSASDAMNTEAFF
TRBV12-3/TRBV12-4	.	.	14	TRBJ2-5	TGTGCCAGCAGGTCTTGGGGTGAGAGTGAGACCCAGTACTTC	CASRSWGESETQYF
TRBV3-1	few	TRBD2	17	TRBJ2-1	TGTGCCAGCAGCCAAGGGGGGGGGAAGTTCTCCTACAATGAGCAGTTCTTC	CASSQGGGKFSYNEQFF
TRBV6-2/TRBV6-3	.	.	17	TRBJ2-2	TGTGCCAGCAGTTTAAACCCCGGGGGCTCGAACACCGGGGAGCTGTTTTTT	CASSLNPGGSNTGELFF
TRBV18	.	.	13	TRBJ2-1	TGTGCCAGCTCACCAAGTACTAGATTTGAGCAGTTCTTC	CASSPSTRFEQFF
TRBV6-5	.	TRBD1	17	TRBJ2-7	TGTGCCAGCAGTTACCGATACCGGACAGGGGGCTCCTACGAGCAGTACTTC	CASSYRYRTGGSYEQYF
TRBV29-1	many	TRBD1	14	TRBJ2-1	TGCAGCGCCGAGGACAGGTTCTCCTACAATGAGCAGTTCTTC	CSAEDRFSYNEQFF
TRBV5-1	few	TRBD2	15	TRBJ2-5	TGCGCCAGCAGCTTGGAGCGGGGGAGGTCAGAGACCCAGTACTTC	CASSLERGRSETQYF
TRBV20-1	few	TRBD2	15	TRBJ2-1	TGCAGTGCTAGTCTGTCCGGGACTAGTTTCAATGAGCAGTTCTTC	CSASLSGTSFNEQFF
TRBV11-2	.	.	13	TRBJ2-3	TGTGCCAGCAGCTTAGACTCTTTAGATACGCAGTATTTT	CASSLDSLDTQYF